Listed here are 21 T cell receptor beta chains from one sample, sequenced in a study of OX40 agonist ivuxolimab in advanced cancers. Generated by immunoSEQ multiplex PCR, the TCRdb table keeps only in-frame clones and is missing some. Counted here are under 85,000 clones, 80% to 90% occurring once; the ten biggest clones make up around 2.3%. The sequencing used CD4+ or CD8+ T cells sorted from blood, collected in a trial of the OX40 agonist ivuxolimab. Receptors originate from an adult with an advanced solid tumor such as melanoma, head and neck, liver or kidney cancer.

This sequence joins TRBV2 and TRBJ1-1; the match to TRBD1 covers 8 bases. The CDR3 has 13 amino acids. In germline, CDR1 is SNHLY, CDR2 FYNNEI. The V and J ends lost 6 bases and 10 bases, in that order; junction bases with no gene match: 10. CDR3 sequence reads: CASRTGVPIRAFF. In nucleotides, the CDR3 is TGTGCCAGCAGGACAGGGGTTCCAATTAGAGCTTTCTTT. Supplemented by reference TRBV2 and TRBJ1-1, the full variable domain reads EPEVTQTPSHQVTQMGQEVILRCVPISNHLYFYWYRQILGQKVEFLVSFYNNEISEKSEIFDDQFSVERPDGSNFTLKIRSTKLEDSAMYFCASRTGVPIRAFFGQGTRLTVV.

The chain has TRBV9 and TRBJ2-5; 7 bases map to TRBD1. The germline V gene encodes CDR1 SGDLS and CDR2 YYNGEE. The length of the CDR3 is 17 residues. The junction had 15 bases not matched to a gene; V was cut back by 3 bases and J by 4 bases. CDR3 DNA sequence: TGTGCCAGCAGCGCCCAATCCGGACCGTACAGGGGAGAGACCCAGTACTTC. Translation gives CASSAQSGPYRGETQYF. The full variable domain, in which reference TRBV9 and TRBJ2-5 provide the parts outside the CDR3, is DSGVTQTPKHLITATGQRVTLRCSPRSGDLSVYWYQQSLDQGLQFLIQYYNGEERAKGNILERFSAQQFPDLHSELNLSSLELGDSALYFCASSAQSGPYRGETQYFGPGTRLLVL.

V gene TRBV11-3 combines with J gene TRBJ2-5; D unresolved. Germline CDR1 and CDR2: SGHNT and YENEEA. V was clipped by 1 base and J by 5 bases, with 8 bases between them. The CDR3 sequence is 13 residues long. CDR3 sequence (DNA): TGTGCCAGCAGCTTAGGGGAAGGGGAGACCCAGTACTTC. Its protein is CASSLGEGETQYF.

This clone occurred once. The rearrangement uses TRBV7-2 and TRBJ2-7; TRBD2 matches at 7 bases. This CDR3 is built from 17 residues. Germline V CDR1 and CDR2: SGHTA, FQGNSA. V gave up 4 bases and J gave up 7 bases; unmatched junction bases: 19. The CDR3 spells CASSSQPGRGTTREQYF. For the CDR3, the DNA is TGTGCCAGCAGCTCCCAACCCGGACGGGGGACTACGAGGGAGCAGTACTTC.

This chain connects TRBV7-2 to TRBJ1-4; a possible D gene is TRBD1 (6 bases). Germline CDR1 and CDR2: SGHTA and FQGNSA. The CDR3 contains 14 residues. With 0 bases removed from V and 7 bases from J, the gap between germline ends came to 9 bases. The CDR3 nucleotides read TGTGCCAGCAGCTTAGCAGGGGGAGGTGAAAAACTGTTTTTT. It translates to CASSLAGGGEKLFF.

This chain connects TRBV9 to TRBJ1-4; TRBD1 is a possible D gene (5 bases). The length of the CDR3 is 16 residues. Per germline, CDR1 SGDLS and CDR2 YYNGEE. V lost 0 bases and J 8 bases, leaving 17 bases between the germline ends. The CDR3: CASSVESGVLGEKLFF. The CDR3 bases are TGTGCCAGCAGCGTAGAATCGGGGGTTTTGGGAGAAAAACTGTTTTTT.

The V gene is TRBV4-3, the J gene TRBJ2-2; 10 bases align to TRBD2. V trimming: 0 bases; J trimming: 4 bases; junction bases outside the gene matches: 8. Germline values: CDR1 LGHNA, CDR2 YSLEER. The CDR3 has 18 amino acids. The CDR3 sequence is CASSQDGAGGPGTGELFF. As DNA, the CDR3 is TGCGCCAGCAGCCAAGACGGAGCGGGAGGGCCGGGCACCGGGGAGCTGTTTTTT.

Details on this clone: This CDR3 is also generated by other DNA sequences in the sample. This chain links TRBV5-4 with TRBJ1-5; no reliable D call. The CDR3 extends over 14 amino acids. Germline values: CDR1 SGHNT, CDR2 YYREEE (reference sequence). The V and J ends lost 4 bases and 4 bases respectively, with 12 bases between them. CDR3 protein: CASSQGEGNQPQHF. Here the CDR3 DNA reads TGTGCCAGCAGCCAAGGTGAAGGGAATCAGCCCCAGCATTTT.

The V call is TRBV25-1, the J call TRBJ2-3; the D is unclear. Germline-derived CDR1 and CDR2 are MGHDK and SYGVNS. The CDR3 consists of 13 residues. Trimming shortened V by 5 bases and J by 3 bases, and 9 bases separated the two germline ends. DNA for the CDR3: TGTGCCAGCAGTCGAGCCAATACAGATACGCAGTATTTT. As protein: CASSRANTDTQYF.

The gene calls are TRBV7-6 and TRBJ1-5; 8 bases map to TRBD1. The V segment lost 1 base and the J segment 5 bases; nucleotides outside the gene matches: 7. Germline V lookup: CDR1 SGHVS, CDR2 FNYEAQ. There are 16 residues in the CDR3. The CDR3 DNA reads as TGTGCCAGCAGCTTAGGGGGACAGGCGGGCCATCAGCCCCAGCATTTT. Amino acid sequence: CASSLGGQAGHQPQHF.

This CDR3 reads CASSAEGNWAQYF. The CDR3 region has the DNA TGTGCCAGCAGTGCGGAGGGGAATTGGGCCCAGTACTTC. The rearrangement uses TRBV2 and TRBJ2-5; D is perhaps TRBD2 (6 bases). V was cut by 4 bases and J by 9 bases, with 15 bases left in between. In germline, CDR1 is SNHLY, CDR2 FYNNEI. The CDR3 totals 13 residues.

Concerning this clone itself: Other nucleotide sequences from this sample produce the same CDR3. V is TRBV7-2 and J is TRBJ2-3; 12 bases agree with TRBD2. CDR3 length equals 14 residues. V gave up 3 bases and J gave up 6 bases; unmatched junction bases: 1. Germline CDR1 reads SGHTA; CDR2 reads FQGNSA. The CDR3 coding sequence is TGTGCCAGCAGCTTGGGGACTAGCGGGGATACGCAGTATTTT. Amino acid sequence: CASSLGTSGDTQYF.

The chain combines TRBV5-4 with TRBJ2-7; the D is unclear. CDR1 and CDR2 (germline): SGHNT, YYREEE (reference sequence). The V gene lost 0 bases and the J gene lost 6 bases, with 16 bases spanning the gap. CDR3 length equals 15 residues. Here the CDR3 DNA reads TGTGCCAGCAGCTTGGAGGGCCTAGGATCGACCGAGCAGTACTTC. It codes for CASSLEGLGSTEQYF.

The DNA for the CDR3 is TGTGCCAGCAGTACCGCCGGGTACAATGAGCAGTTCTTC. As protein: CASSTAGYNEQFF. The V call is TRBV7-3, the J call TRBJ2-1; D gene ambiguous. V lost 6 bases, J lost 4 bases, and 10 bases lay in between. Looked up from germline, CDR1 is SGHTA and CDR2 is FQGTGA. The CDR3 is 13 residues long.

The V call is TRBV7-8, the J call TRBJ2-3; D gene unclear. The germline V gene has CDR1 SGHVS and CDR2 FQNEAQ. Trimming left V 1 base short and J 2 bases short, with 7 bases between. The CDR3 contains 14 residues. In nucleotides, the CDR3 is TGTGCCAGCAGCTTAGAGTATAACACAGATACGCAGTATTTT. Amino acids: CASSLEYNTDTQYF.

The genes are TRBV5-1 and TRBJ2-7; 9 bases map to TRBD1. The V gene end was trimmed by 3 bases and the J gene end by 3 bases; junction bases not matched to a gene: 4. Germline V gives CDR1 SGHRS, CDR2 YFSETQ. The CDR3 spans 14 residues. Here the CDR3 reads CASSSDRGVYEQYF. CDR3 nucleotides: TGCGCCAGCAGCTCGGACAGGGGAGTCTACGAGCAGTACTTC. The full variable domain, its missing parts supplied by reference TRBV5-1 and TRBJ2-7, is KAGVTQTPRYLIKTRGQQVTLSCSPISGHRSVSWYQQTPGQGLQFLFEYFSETQRNKGNFPGRFSGRQFSNSRSEMNVSTLELGDSALYLCASSSDRGVYEQYFGPGTRLTVT.

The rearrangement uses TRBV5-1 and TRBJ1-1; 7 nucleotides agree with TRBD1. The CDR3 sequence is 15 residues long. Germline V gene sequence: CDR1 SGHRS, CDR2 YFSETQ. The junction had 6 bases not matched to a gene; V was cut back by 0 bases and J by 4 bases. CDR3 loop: CASSLVGGSGTEAFF. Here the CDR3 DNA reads TGCGCCAGCAGCTTGGTAGGGGGCTCGGGCACTGAAGCTTTCTTT.

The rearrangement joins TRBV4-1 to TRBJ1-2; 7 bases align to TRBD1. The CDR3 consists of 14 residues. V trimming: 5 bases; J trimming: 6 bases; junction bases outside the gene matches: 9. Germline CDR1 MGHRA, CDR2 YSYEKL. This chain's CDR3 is CASSGQDLGNGYTF. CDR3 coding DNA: TGCGCCAGCAGCGGACAGGATTTGGGTAATGGCTACACCTTC.

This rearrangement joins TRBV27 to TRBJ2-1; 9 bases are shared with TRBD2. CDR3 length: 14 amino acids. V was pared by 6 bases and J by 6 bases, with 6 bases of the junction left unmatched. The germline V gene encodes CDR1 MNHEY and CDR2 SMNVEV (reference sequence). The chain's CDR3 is CASRPGTSINEQFF. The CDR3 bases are TGTGCCAGCAGACCCGGGACTAGCATCAATGAGCAGTTCTTC.

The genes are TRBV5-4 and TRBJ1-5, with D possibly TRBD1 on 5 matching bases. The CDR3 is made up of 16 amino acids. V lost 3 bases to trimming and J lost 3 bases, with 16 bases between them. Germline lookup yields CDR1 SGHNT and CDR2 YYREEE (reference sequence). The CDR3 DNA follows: TGTGCCAGCAGCTCAAACAGGATCTGGGACAATCAGCCCCAGCATTTT. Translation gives CASSSNRIWDNQPQHF.

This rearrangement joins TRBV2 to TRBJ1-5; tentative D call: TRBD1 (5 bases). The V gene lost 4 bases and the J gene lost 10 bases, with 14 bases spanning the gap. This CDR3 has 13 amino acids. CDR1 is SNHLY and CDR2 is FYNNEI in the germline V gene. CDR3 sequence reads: CASSGSLGTPQHF. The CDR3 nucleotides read TGTGCCAGCAGTGGATCCCTCGGGACTCCCCAGCATTTT. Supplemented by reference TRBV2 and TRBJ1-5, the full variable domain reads EPEVTQTPSHQVTQMGQEVILRCVPISNHLYFYWYRQILGQKVEFLVSFYNNEISEKSEIFDDQFSVERPDGSNFTLKIRSTKLEDSAMYFCASSGSLGTPQHFGDGTRLSIL.